The T cell receptor (beta chain) under discussion was sequenced for a study of preoperative IRX-2 immunotherapy in early breast cancer. The treatment is: preoperative locoregional IRX-2 cytokine immunotherapy. This phase Ib study tested locoregional IRX-2 cytokine immunotherapy given before surgery. Sequencing used immunoSEQ multiplex PCR; TCRdb keeps in-frame clones, though not all of them. The profile shows 10,000 to 15,000 clones, approximately 91% of them singletons. Germline V lookup: CDR1 WSHSY, CDR2 SAAADI. CDR3 length: 14 residues. With V trimmed by 6 bases and J by 5 bases, 8 bases remained unmatched.

This sequence was found in a human donor with breast cancer. The sample was gathered from a patient treated with IRX-2 immunotherapy. V is TRBV10-2 and J is TRBJ2-5; 8 positions agree with TRBD2. DNA of the CDR3: TGCGCCAGCAGCTTCGGGGGGGCCGGGGAGACCCAGTACTTC. Translation: CASSFGGAGETQYF.